This TCR beta chain was retrieved from a study of shared clonotypes between healthy human individuals. Repertoires were generated with immunoSEQ multiplex PCR, while TCRdb's copy carries only in-frame clones and drops some. The sample shows around 1.9 million clones, 80% to 95% of them seen only once. Findings and caveats of the study: In several donors, about 5% of naive CD4 clonotypes appeared in common. Naive subsets generally exceeded memory subsets in estimated richness.

The naive CD8 population came from CD45RO-negative cells selected for CCR7, without terminally differentiated effector memory CD45RA+ cells. CDR3 size: 16 residues. Germline lookup yields CDR1 SGHRS and CDR2 YFSETQ. Trimming pared 0 bases from V and 12 bases from J, leaving 22 bases between. As concerns this clone: What it recognizes is unknown.

The origin of this receptor is a man between 18 and 35 years old in good health. Some clones in this sample may be carry-over from other donors' samples. Sequencing was carried out using naive CD8+ T cells from PBMCs. This chain connects TRBV5-1 to TRBJ2-1; D tentatively reads TRBD1 or TRBD2 (7 bases each). The CDR3 DNA reads TGCGCCAGCAGCTTGGCTGGGAGGGGGCAGTTAAGTGGGCAGTTCTTC. Translation gives CASSLAGRGQLSGQFF.